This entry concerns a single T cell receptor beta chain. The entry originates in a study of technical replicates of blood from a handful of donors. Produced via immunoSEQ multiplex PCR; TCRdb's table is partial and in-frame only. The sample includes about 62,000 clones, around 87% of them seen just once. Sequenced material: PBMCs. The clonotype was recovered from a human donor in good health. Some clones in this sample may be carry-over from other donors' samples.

CDR3 DNA sequence: TGTGCCAGCAGTGCTGCGGGGTCCCTTAGCACAGATACGCAGTATTTT. Its protein is CASSAAGSLSTDTQYF. The gene calls are TRBV2 and TRBJ2-3; TRBD2 is a possible D gene (6 bases). The germline V gene encodes CDR1 SNHLY and CDR2 FYNNEI. CDR3 length: 16 amino acids. V was trimmed by 4 bases and J by 0 bases, leaving 14 bases between them.